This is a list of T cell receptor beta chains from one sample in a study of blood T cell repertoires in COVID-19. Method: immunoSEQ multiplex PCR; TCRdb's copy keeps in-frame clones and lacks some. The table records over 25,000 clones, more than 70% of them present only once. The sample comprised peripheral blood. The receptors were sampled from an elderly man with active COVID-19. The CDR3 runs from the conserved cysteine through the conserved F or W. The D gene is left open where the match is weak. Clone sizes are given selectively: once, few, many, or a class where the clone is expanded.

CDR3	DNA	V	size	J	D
CASRTGAEAFF	TGTGCCAGCAGGACAGGGGCTGAAGCTTTCTTT	TRBV3-1/TRBV3-2	-	TRBJ1-1	TRBD1
CASSDGSGRFSGNTIYF	TGTGCCAGCAGTGACGGGTCAGGGCGATTCTCTGGAAACACCATATATTTT	TRBV2	-	TRBJ1-3	-
CASSPVRDRKTEAFF	TGTGCCAGCAGTCCAGTCCGGGACAGAAAAACTGAAGCTTTCTTT	TRBV6-5	-	TRBJ1-1	TRBD1
CASSRDYEQYF	TGTGCCAGCAGCCGAGACTACGAGCAGTACTTC	TRBV28	-	TRBJ2-7	-
CATSDASGTGRYNEQFF	TGTGCCACCAGTGATGCATCCGGGACAGGGCGGTACAATGAGCAGTTCTTC	TRBV24-1	-	TRBJ2-1	TRBD1
CASSSRTGSNQPQHF	TGTGCCAGCAGTTCAAGGACAGGGAGCAATCAGCCCCAGCATTTT	TRBV28	once	TRBJ1-5	TRBD1
CASSANRGYGYTF	TGTGCCAGCAGTGCCAACAGGGGCTATGGCTACACCTTC	TRBV2	-	TRBJ1-2	TRBD1
CASSQGWTGGAYEQYF	TGTGCCAGCAGCCAGGGATGGACAGGGGGGGCCTACGAGCAGTACTTC	TRBV14	-	TRBJ2-7	TRBD1
CSASRGGDGYTF	TGCAGTGCTAGTAGGGGGGGCGATGGCTACACCTTC	TRBV20-1	few	TRBJ1-2	-
CASSLARISSPRLIDEQYF	TGCGCCAGCAGCTTGGCCCGAATCTCGAGTCCTCGTTTGATCGACGAGCAGTACTTC	TRBV5-1	once	TRBJ2-7	-
CATPRAASYEQYF	TGTGCCACCCCTAGAGCGGCCTCCTACGAGCAGTACTTC	TRBV5-3	-	TRBJ2-7	-
CASTKGQNEKLFF	TGTGCCAGCACCAAGGGACAGAATGAAAAACTGTTTTTT	TRBV2	-	TRBJ1-4	TRBD1
CASSRDSGPYEQYF	TGTGCCAGCAGCCGGGACAGCGGACCCTACGAGCAGTACTTC	TRBV5-4	-	TRBJ2-7	TRBD1
CASSLRGGDNEQFF	TGTGCCAGCAGCTTGAGGGGCGGGGACAATGAGCAGTTCTTC	TRBV5-4	-	TRBJ2-1	-
CASSHTGRYEKLFF	TGTGCCAGCTCACACACAGGGAGATATGAAAAACTGTTTTTT	TRBV18	-	TRBJ1-4	-
CASSISLRGRLQETQYF	TGTGCCAGTAGTATATCTTTGCGGGGGCGCCTCCAAGAGACCCAGTACTTC	TRBV19	-	TRBJ2-5	-
CASSTIGSLNTEAFF	TGTGCCAGCAGCACGATCGGGAGTTTGAACACTGAAGCTTTCTTT	TRBV3-1/TRBV3-2	-	TRBJ1-1	-
CASSVYDRGDTQYF	TGCGCCAGCAGCGTCTATGACAGGGGAGATACGCAGTATTTT	TRBV5-1	-	TRBJ2-3	TRBD1
CASSMASGANVLTF	TGTGCCAGTAGTATGGCCTCTGGGGCCAACGTCCTGACTTTC	TRBV19	-	TRBJ2-6	-
CASSFKDREGYTF	TGTGCCAGCAGCTTCAAAGACAGGGAAGGCTACACCTTC	TRBV5-6	-	TRBJ1-2	TRBD1
CASSQVLVSGNTIYF	TGTGCCAGCAGCCAAGTTCTTGTCTCTGGAAACACCATATATTTT	TRBV3-1/TRBV3-2	-	TRBJ1-3	-
CASSNRYGAYGYTF	TGTGCCAGTAGTAACAGGTACGGAGCCTATGGCTACACCTTC	TRBV19	-	TRBJ1-2	-
CASSALVAEQFF	TGTGCCAGCAGTGCTTTAGTTGCTGAGCAGTTCTTC	TRBV25-1	-	TRBJ2-1	-
CASSIAAGGLGTDTQYF	TGTGCCAGTAGTATTGCAGCGGGGGGGCTGGGCACAGATACGCAGTATTTT	TRBV19	-	TRBJ2-3	TRBD2
CASSIDRSSGNTIYF	TGTGCCAGTAGTATAGACCGGTCCTCTGGAAACACCATATATTTT	TRBV19	once	TRBJ1-3	-
CSARDSGGYTF	TGCAGTGCTAGAGATTCGGGGGGCTACACCTTC	TRBV20-1	-	TRBJ1-2	-
CASRPGTGGNTEAFF	TGTGCCAGCCGTCCCGGGACAGGGGGGAACACTGAAGCTTTCTTT	TRBV2	-	TRBJ1-1	TRBD1
CASSPVTGGDQPQHF	TGTGCCAGCTCACCCGTCACAGGGGGGGATCAGCCCCAGCATTTT	TRBV18	-	TRBJ1-5	TRBD1
CASSPQDNRAHEQYF	TGTGCCAGCTCACCACAAGATAACAGGGCCCACGAGCAGTACTTC	TRBV18	-	TRBJ2-7	-
CASSVEGGRGTEAFF	TGTGCCAGCAGCGTAGAAGGGGGTCGGGGCACTGAAGCTTTCTTT	TRBV9	-	TRBJ1-1	-
CASKTGTDNSPLHF	TGTGCCAGTAAAACCGGGACAGATAATTCACCCCTCCACTTT	TRBV19	-	TRBJ1-6	TRBD1
CASSDLGWRAGVSSDEQYF	TGCGCCAGCAGTGACCTGGGGTGGCGAGCGGGGGTCTCCTCGGACGAGCAGTACTTC	TRBV10-2	-	TRBJ2-7	TRBD2
CASITGLYSGNTIYF	TGTGCCAGCATCACCGGACTCTACTCTGGAAACACCATATATTTT	TRBV6-5	-	TRBJ1-3	-
CASSELDRVYSLPNSPLHF	TGTGCCAGCAGTGAATTAGACAGGGTTTATTCCTTGCCTAATTCACCCCTCCACTTT	TRBV6-1	-	TRBJ1-6	TRBD1
CASSRDSSRGTGELFF	TGCGCCAGCTCCCGGGACTCTAGTCGTGGCACCGGGGAGCTGTTTTTT	TRBV5-1	few	TRBJ2-2	-
CASSPAGGRDTGELFF	TGTGCCAGCTCACCGGCGGGGGGGCGTGACACCGGGGAGCTGTTTTTT	TRBV18	-	TRBJ2-2	TRBD2
CASKQGVNQPQHF	TGTGCCAGCAAGCAGGGGGTGAATCAGCCCCAGCATTTT	TRBV12-3/TRBV12-4	-	TRBJ1-5	TRBD1
CASSPGSPRAFF	TGTGCCAGCAGCCCCGGGTCTCCGAGGGCTTTCTTT	TRBV14	once	TRBJ1-1	-
CASSPTVGREDNEQFF	TGTGCCAGCTCACCAACGGTGGGCAGGGAAGACAATGAGCAGTTCTTC	TRBV18	-	TRBJ2-1	-
CASSLSGTGLNTGELFF	TGTGCCAGCAGCTTATCCGGGACAGGGCTAAACACCGGGGAGCTGTTTTTT	TRBV5-8	-	TRBJ2-2	TRBD1
CASSLVGGAGNTIYF	TGTGCCAGCAGCTTAGTCGGAGGAGCTGGAAACACCATATATTTT	TRBV7-3	few	TRBJ1-3	-
CATSDWSGETSTDTQYF	TGTGCCACCAGTGATTGGAGCGGGGAAACTAGCACAGATACGCAGTATTTT	TRBV24-1	-	TRBJ2-3	TRBD2
CASRTGRNYGYTF	TGTGCCAGCAGAACAGGGCGGAACTATGGCTACACCTTC	TRBV6-5	-	TRBJ1-2	-
CASSSPPSGSVVQAFF	TGTGCCAGCAGTAGTCCTCCCTCAGGGTCAGTGGTACAAGCTTTCTTT	TRBV25-1	-	TRBJ1-1	-
CASSEGADYNSPLHF	TGTGCCAGCAGTGAGGGGGCAGACTATAATTCACCCCTCCACTTT	TRBV2	-	TRBJ1-6	-
CASGSSSLNTDTQYF	TGTGCTAGTGGTTCCTCGAGCCTTAACACAGATACGCAGTATTTT	TRBV12-5	-	TRBJ2-3	-
CAWSGIVGTNYGYTF	TGTGCCTGGAGCGGTATTGTGGGCACTAACTATGGCTACACCTTC	TRBV30	-	TRBJ1-2	-
CASSIGRGDYNEQFF	TGTGCCAGCAGTATAGGGCGGGGGGACTACAATGAGCAGTTCTTC	TRBV3-1/TRBV3-2	-	TRBJ2-1	TRBD2
CASSLAKGPSGRNEQFF	TGTGCCAGCAGCTTAGCGAAGGGGCCTAGCGGACGCAATGAGCAGTTCTTC	TRBV7-9	few	TRBJ2-1	TRBD2
CASSLRREILGGYTF	TGTGCCAGCAGCTTACGTCGGGAAATATTGGGGGGCTACACCTTC	TRBV7-9	-	TRBJ1-2	-